Shown below are 22 T cell receptor beta chains from a single sample sequenced in a study of cytomegalovirus exposure and HLA in healthy donors. 13 Jbeta primers and 60 Vbeta primers were used for the PCR. Assay: immunoSEQ multiplex PCR; the TCRdb copy retains only in-frame clones and omits some. The sample lists 90,000 to 150,000 clones, 82% occurring once. The sample taken for sequencing was PBMCs. Receptors originate from a woman aged 18-29 years in good health and CMV-seronegative.

The J gene is TRBJ1-1, the V gene TRBV6-5; perhaps TRBD1 as D (6 bases). The CDR3 spans 15 residues. V lost 9 bases, J lost 1 base, and 18 bases lay in between. Germline V gene sequence: CDR1 MNHEY, CDR2 SVGAGI. The CDR3 region is CASGRGAMKNTEAFF. In DNA, the CDR3 is TGTGCCAGTGGGAGGGGGGCTATGAAGAACACTGAAGCTTTCTTT.

The CDR3 protein is CATSRGQLMNTIYF. The CDR3 DNA reads as TGTGCCACCAGCAGGGGACAGTTAATGAACACCATATATTTT. The J gene is TRBJ1-3, the V gene TRBV15; 7 nucleotides match TRBD1. V was pared by 3 bases and J by 7 bases, with 6 bases of the junction left unmatched. Germline values: CDR1 LNHNV, CDR2 YYDKDF (reference sequence). The CDR3 covers 14 residues.

The chain recombines TRBV19 with TRBJ1-1; perhaps TRBD1 as D (5 bases). CDR1 is LNHDA and CDR2 is SQIVND in the germline V gene (reference sequence). CDR3 size: 15 residues. V was cut by 7 bases and J by 3 bases, with 18 bases left in between. Here the CDR3 reads CASTEAGSQDTEAFF. In DNA, the CDR3 is TGTGCCAGTACCGAGGCGGGGTCACAGGACACTGAAGCTTTCTTT.

The rearrangement links TRBV7-8 to TRBJ2-5, with TRBD2 identical over 8 bases. The better agreement between TRBJ2-7 and the DNA end casts doubt on the J call. Germline V gene data show CDR1 as SGHVS and CDR2 as FQNEAQ. The CDR3 is made up of 14 amino acids. CDR3 bases: TGTGCCAGCAACCCCGGGGGGGGGCTCGACGAGCAGTACTTC. Protein: CASNPGGGLDEQYF.

The rearrangement links TRBV2 to TRBJ1-5; D is uncertain. CDR1 and CDR2 from the germline V gene are SNHLY and FYNNEI. The CDR3 runs 13 residues. The V and J ends lost 5 bases and 4 bases respectively, with 9 bases between them. This CDR3 reads CASSFVGNQPQHF. The CDR3 DNA reads as TGTGCCAGCAGTTTTGTCGGTAATCAGCCCCAGCATTTT.

The CDR3 loop reads CASSPRTASYEQYF. CDR3 in DNA: TGTGCCAGCAGCCCCAGGACAGCCTCCTACGAGCAGTACTTC. The chain carries TRBV11-1 and TRBJ2-7; perhaps TRBD1 as D (6 bases). The CDR3 consists of 14 residues. Germline CDR1 SGHAT, CDR2 FQDESV (reference sequence). V lost 5 bases, J lost 0 bases, and 11 bases lay in between.

V and J are TRBV30 and TRBJ1-6, with 7 bases fitting TRBD1. The germline V gene has CDR1 GTSNPN and CDR2 SVGIG (reference sequence). This CDR3 spans 14 amino acids. V dropped 5 bases and J dropped 2; count of bases not matched to a gene: 3. The CDR3 DNA reads TGTGCCTGGGGGGACAGCCCCTATAATTCACCCCTCCACTTT. Residues: CAWGDSPYNSPLHF. The variable domain in full, with the rest retrieved from reference TRBV30 and TRBJ1-6, is SQTIHQWPATLVQPVGSPLSLECTVEGTSNPNLYWYRQAAGRGLQLLFYSVGIGQISSEVPQNLSASRPQDRQFILSSKKLLLSDSGFYLCAWGDSPYNSPLHFGNGTRLTVT.

The chain joins TRBV6-5 to TRBJ1-1; D may be TRBD1 (6 bases). This CDR3 comprises 15 residues. Germline lookup yields CDR1 MNHEY and CDR2 SVGAGI. V was clipped by 10 bases and J by 0 bases, with 18 bases between them. The CDR3 DNA reads as TGTGCCACCAGCCTCGGGGGGCTCATGAACACTGAAGCTTTCTTT. Translating it yields CATSLGGLMNTEAFF.

This chain connects TRBV10-1 to TRBJ2-1, with unresolved D. Trimming left V 7 bases short and J 6 bases short, with 7 bases between. Germline V gene sequence: CDR1 WNHNN, CDR2 SYGVQD (reference sequence). This CDR3 has 11 amino acids. The CDR3 DNA follows: TGCGCCAGCAATAAACTCAATGAGCAGTTCTTC. Translated, it gives CASNKLNEQFF.

This chain joins TRBV5-1 and TRBJ2-1; weak D call: TRBD1 (8 bases). Per the germline V gene, CDR1 is SGHRS and CDR2 is YFSETQ. This CDR3 region has 14 residues. The germline V and J ends were trimmed by 1 base and 7 bases, with 12 bases remaining between them. In DNA, the CDR3 is TGCGCCAGCAGCTTGCTACAGGGGGGGAATGAGCAGTTCTTC. The encoded protein is CASSLLQGGNEQFF.

As regards this clone: One end of the junction fails to match germline, which may point to a read error. Other DNA variants within this sample encode the same CDR3. The chain has TRBV5-6 and TRBJ1-1, with a possible D match to TRBD1 (5 bases). The CDR3 has 12 amino acids. From germline, CDR1 is SGHDT and CDR2 YYEEEE. CDR3 coding DNA: TGTGCCAGCAGGCGGGGGGGAACTGAAGCTTTCTTC. The encoded protein is CASRRGGTEAFF.

A remark on this clone: At one of its ends the junction is not consistent with the germline gene, which may arise from a read error. The chain couples TRBV27 to TRBJ2-6, with D possibly TRBD1 on 5 matching bases. The germline V gene encodes CDR1 MNHEY and CDR2 SMNVEV (reference sequence). This CDR3 comprises 16 residues. Here the CDR3 reads CASTTIAGSGANGLTF. DNA of the CDR3: TGTGCCAGCACTACCATCGCCGGATCTGGGGCCAACGGCCTGACTTTC.

The V gene is TRBV30, the J gene TRBJ2-7; tentative D call: TRBD1 (5 bases). Germline CDR1 and CDR2: GTSNPN and SVGIG (reference sequence). The CDR3 runs 13 residues. Trimming removed 7 bases from V and 0 bases from J, with 13 bases in between. The CDR3 DNA reads as TGTGCCTCTGAGACAGTTACCTCCTACGAGCAGTACTTC. Protein product: CASETVTSYEQYF.

V is TRBV25-1 and J is TRBJ1-1; TRBD1 might be the D (6 bases). Germline CDR1 MGHDK, CDR2 SYGVNS. Trimming stripped 2 bases from V and 5 bases from J, with 12 bases between. The CDR3 runs 14 residues. The CDR3 reads CASSELGGETEAFF. As DNA, the CDR3 is TGTGCCAGCAGTGAACTAGGGGGTGAAACTGAAGCTTTCTTT. The full variable domain, in which reference TRBV25-1 and TRBJ1-1 provide the parts outside the CDR3, is EADIYQTPRYLVIGTGKKITLECSQTMGHDKMYWYQQDPGMELHLIHYSYGVNSTEKGDLSSESTVSRIRTEHFPLTLESARPSHTSQYLCASSELGGETEAFFGQGTRLTVV.

This rearrangement joins TRBV6-5 to TRBJ1-4, with TRBD1 as a possible D gene (5 bases). Germline assignment: CDR1 MNHEY and CDR2 SVGAGI. The V and J ends lost 4 bases and 7 bases respectively, with 10 bases between them. The CDR3 spans 13 residues. The CDR3 here is CASSSRGGEKLFF. Here the CDR3 DNA reads TGTGCCAGCAGTTCGAGGGGAGGTGAAAAACTGTTTTTT.

The gene calls are TRBV18 and TRBJ2-5; D is uncertain. CDR1 KGHSH and CDR2 LQKENI come from the germline V gene. CDR3 size: 13 residues. V lost 3 bases and J 2 bases, leaving 7 bases between the germline ends. CDR3 sequence: CASSPRGQETQYF. The CDR3 DNA reads as TGTGCCAGCTCACCGAGAGGTCAAGAGACCCAGTACTTC.

V is TRBV7-2 and J is TRBJ1-3, with D tentatively TRBD1 (6 bases). Germline CDR1 reads SGHTA; CDR2 reads FQGNSA. V lost 0 bases, J lost 3 bases, and 9 bases lay in between. The CDR3 runs to 15 residues. CDR3: CASSLAGGNGNTIYF. The CDR3 DNA reads TGTGCCAGCAGCTTAGCAGGGGGAAATGGAAACACCATATATTTT. Looking up the rest from reference TRBV7-2 and TRBJ1-3 gives the full variable domain: GAGVSQSPSNKVTEKGKDVELRCDPISGHTALYWYRQSLGQGLEFLIYFQGNSAPDKSGLPSDRFSAERTGGSVSTLTIQRTQQEDSAVYLCASSLAGGNGNTIYFGEGSWLTVV.

The sample holds a few counts of this clone. The rearrangement uses TRBV18 and TRBJ2-7, with 11 positions matching TRBD1. V gave up 2 bases and J gave up 3 bases; unmatched junction bases: 6. The germline gives CDR1 KGHSH, CDR2 LQKENI. The CDR3 has 16 residues. The CDR3 coding sequence is TGTGCCAGCTCACCAGGGGCCGGGACAGGGGGCTACGAGCAGTACTTC. Translating gives CASSPGAGTGGYEQYF.

In the case of this clone: Mismatch with germline at one junction end may stem from a read error. The same CDR3 also results from other DNA sequences found in this sample. The chain uses TRBV4-1 and TRBJ2-7, with 10 bases matching TRBD1. The CDR3 covers 16 residues. Germline CDR1 MGHRA, CDR2 YSYEKL. The CDR3 bases are TGCGCTAGCAGCCCTACGCCAGGACAGGGGGACTACGAGCAGTACTTC. This codes for CASSPTPGQGDYEQYF.

The sample holds a few counts of this clone. The chain couples TRBV25-1 to TRBJ2-5; 8 positions match TRBD1. The ends lost 2 bases at V and 0 bases at J; junction bases unmatched: 8. The germline gives CDR1 MGHDK, CDR2 SYGVNS. The CDR3 loop spans 17 amino acids. The CDR3 nucleotides are TGTGCCAGCAGTGAAGATCCGGACAGGGAGTACCAAGAGACCCAGTACTTC. It specifies CASSEDPDREYQETQYF.

This chain joins TRBV7-8 and TRBJ2-7; TRBD1 might be the D (5 bases). Germline loops: CDR1 SGHVS, CDR2 FQNEAQ. The CDR3 totals 13 residues. Trimming shortened V by 5 bases and J by 3 bases, and 11 bases separated the two germline ends. The CDR3 reads CASSPGQIYEQYF. In DNA, the CDR3 is TGTGCCAGCAGCCCAGGACAAATCTACGAGCAGTACTTC.

The rearrangement joins TRBV19 to TRBJ2-7; 8 bases are shared with TRBD2. The junction had 9 bases not matched to a gene; V was cut back by 3 bases and J by 2 bases. This CDR3 contains 16 residues. CDR1 LNHDA and CDR2 SQIVND come from the germline V gene (reference sequence). The CDR3 sequence is CASSMRSGRGAYEQYF. In DNA form, the CDR3 reads TGTGCCAGTAGTATGCGTTCCGGGAGGGGGGCCTACGAGCAGTACTTC.